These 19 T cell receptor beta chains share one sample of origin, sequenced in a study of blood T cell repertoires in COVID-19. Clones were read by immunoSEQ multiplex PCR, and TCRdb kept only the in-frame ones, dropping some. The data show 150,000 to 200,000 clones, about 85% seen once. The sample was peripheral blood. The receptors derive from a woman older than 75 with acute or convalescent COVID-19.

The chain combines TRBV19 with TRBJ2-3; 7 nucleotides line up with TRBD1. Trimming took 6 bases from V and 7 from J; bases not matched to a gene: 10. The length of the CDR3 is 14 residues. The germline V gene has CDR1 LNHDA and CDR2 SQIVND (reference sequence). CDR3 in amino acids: CASRGPTGSNTQYF. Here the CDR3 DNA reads TGTGCCAGTAGGGGCCCGACAGGGTCGAATACGCAGTATTTT.

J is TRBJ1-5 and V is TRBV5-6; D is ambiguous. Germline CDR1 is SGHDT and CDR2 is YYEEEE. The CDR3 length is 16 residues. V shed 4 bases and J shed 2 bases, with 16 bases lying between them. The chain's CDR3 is CASSPHEVRGNQPQHF. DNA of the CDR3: TGTGCCAGCAGCCCCCACGAGGTTCGGGGCAATCAGCCCCAGCATTTT.

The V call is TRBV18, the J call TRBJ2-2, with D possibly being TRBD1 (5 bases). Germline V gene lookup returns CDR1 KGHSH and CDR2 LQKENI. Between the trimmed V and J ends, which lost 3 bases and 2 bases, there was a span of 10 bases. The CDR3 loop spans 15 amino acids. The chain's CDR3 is CASSPPTVNTGELFF. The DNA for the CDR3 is TGTGCCAGCTCACCCCCGACAGTTAACACCGGGGAGCTGTTTTTT.

CDR3 loop: CSVEVDRNTEAFF. CDR3 in DNA: TGCAGCGTTGAAGTGGACAGGAACACTGAAGCTTTCTTT. The chain joins TRBV29-1 to TRBJ1-1, with a weak D call TRBD1 (6 bases). The length of the CDR3 is 13 residues. CDR1 and CDR2 (germline): SQVTM, ANQGSEA. V was trimmed by 1 base and J by 1 base, leaving 7 bases between them.

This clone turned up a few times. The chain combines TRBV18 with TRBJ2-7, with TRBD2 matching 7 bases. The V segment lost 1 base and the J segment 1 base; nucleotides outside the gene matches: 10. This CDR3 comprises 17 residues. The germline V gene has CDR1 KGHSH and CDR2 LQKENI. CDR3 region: CASSPLGTTFFSYEQYF. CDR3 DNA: TGTGCCAGCTCACCACTTGGGACTACCTTTTTTTCCTACGAGCAGTACTTC.

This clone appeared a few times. CDR3 coding DNA: TGCGCCAGCAGCGGGGACGGAGGGCCTAATGAAAAACTGTTTTTT. Its translation is CASSGDGGPNEKLFF. The rearrangement links TRBV5-1 to TRBJ1-4; D perhaps matches TRBD1 (5 bases). Deletions cut 4 bases from V and 3 bases from J, with 13 bases between. The CDR3 sequence is 15 residues long. Germline-derived CDR1 and CDR2 are SGHRS and YFSETQ.

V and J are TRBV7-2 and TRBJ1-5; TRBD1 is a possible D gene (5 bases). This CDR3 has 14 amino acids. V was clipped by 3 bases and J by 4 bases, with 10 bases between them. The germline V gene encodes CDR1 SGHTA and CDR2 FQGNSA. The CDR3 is CASSFPQGNQPQHF. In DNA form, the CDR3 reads TGTGCCAGCAGCTTCCCCCAGGGAAATCAGCCCCAGCATTTT.

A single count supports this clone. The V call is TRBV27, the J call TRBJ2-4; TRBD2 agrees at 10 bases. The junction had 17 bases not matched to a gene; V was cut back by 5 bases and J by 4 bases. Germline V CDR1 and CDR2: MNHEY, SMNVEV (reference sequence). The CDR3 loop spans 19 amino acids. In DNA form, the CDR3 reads TGTGCCAGCAGTCTCCGGGAGGGGGCTAGCGGGAGAGGGAAAAACATTCAGTACTTC. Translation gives CASSLREGASGRGKNIQYF.

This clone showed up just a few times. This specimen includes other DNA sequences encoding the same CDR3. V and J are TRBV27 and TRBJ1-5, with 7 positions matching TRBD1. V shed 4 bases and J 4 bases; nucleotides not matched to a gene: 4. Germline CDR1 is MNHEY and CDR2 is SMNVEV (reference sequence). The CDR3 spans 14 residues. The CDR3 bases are TGTGCCAGCAGTTCTATACAGGGGAATCAGCCCCAGCATTTT. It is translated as CASSSIQGNQPQHF.

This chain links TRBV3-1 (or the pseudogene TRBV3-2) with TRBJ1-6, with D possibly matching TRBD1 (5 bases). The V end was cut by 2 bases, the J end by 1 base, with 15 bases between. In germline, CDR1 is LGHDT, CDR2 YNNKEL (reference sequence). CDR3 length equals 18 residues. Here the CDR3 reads CASSQSSPGGSYNSPLHF. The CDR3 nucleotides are TGTGCCAGCAGCCAAAGCTCGCCGGGGGGGTCCTATAATTCACCCCTCCACTTT.

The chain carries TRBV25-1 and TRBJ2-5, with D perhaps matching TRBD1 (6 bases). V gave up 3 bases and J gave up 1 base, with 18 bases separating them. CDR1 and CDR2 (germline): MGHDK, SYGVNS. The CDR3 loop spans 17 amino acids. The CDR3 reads CASSDHPPPGVQETQYF. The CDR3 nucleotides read TGTGCCAGCAGTGACCATCCTCCCCCAGGGGTCCAAGAGACCCAGTACTTC.

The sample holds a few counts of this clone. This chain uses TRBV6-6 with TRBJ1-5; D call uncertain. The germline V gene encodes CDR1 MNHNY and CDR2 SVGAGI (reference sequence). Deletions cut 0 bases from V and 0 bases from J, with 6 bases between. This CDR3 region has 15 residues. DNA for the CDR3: TGTGCCAGCAGTTACTCGGCGGTTAGCAATCAGCCCCAGCATTTT. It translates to CASSYSAVSNQPQHF.

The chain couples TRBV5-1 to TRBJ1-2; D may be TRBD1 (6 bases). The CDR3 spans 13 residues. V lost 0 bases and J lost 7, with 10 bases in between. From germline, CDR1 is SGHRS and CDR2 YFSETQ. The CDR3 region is CASSLDRQVGYTF. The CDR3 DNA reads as TGCGCCAGCAGCTTGGATCGACAGGTTGGCTACACCTTC.

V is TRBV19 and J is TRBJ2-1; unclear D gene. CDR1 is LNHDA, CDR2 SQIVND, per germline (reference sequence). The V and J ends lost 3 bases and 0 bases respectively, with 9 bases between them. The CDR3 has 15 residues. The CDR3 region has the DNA TGTGCCAGTAGTATCGGAGTCAGCTCCTACAATGAGCAGTTCTTC. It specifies CASSIGVSSYNEQFF.

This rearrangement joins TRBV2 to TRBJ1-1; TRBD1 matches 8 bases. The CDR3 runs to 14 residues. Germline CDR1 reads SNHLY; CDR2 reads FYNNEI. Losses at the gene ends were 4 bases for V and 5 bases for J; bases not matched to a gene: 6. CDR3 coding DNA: TGTGCCAGCAGTGGACAGGGGAGGGGGACTGAAGCTTTCTTT. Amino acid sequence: CASSGQGRGTEAFF.

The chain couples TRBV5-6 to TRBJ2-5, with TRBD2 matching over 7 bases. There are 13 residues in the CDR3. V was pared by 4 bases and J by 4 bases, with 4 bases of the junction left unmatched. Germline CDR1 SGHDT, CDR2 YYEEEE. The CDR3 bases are TGTGCCAGCAGCGTTGGGGGGGTAGAGACCCAGTACTTC. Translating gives CASSVGGVETQYF.

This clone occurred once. CDR3 in DNA: TGTGCCAGTAGTGAGGCCACTAGCGGGGGCTCCTACGAGCAGTACTTC. This sequence encodes CASSEATSGGSYEQYF. The chain combines TRBV19 with TRBJ2-7, with 11 bases matching TRBD2. There are 16 residues in the CDR3. In germline, CDR1 is LNHDA, CDR2 SQIVND (reference sequence). Trimming took 5 bases from V and 0 from J; bases not matched to a gene: 6.

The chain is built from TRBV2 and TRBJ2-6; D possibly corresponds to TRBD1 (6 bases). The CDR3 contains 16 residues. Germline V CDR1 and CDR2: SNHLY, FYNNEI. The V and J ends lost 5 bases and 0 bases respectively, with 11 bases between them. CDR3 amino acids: CASSSTGISGANVLTF. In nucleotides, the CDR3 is TGTGCCAGCAGTTCCACAGGGATCTCTGGGGCCAACGTCCTGACTTTC. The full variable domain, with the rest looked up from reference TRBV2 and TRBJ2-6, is EPEVTQTPSHQVTQMGQEVILRCVPISNHLYFYWYRQILGQKVEFLVSFYNNEISEKSEIFDDQFSVERPDGSNFTLKIRSTKLEDSAMYFCASSSTGISGANVLTFGAGSRLTVL.

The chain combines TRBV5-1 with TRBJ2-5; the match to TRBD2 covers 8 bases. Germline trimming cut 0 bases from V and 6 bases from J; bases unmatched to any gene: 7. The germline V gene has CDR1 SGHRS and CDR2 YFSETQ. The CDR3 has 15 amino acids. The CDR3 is CASSLGTREGKTQYF. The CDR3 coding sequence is TGCGCCAGCAGCTTGGGTACCCGGGAGGGGAAGACCCAGTACTTC. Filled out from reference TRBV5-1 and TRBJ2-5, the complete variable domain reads KAGVTQTPRYLIKTRGQQVTLSCSPISGHRSVSWYQQTPGQGLQFLFEYFSETQRNKGNFPGRFSGRQFSNSRSEMNVSTLELGDSALYLCASSLGTREGKTQYFGPGTRLLVL.